This T cell receptor (beta chain) was sequenced for a study of blood T cell repertoires in COVID-19. Overall study context: Both acute and convalescent COVID-19 samples were obtained from the United States, Italy and Spain.

Produced via immunoSEQ multiplex PCR; TCRdb's table is partial and in-frame only. This table holds fewer than 110,000 clones, roughly 87% found once. Germline CDR1 reads SGHTA; CDR2 reads FQGTGA. This CDR3 region has 16 residues. V trimming: 4 bases; J trimming: 3 bases; junction bases outside the gene matches: 8. This TCR came from a woman older than 75 in a cohort sampled during active COVID-19. The gene calls are TRBV7-3 and TRBJ2-3, with 9 nucleotides matching TRBD2. The specimen was peripheral blood. CDR3 region: CASSSAGAGGTDTQYF. CDR3 DNA: TGTGCCAGCAGCTCCGCCGGGGCGGGGGGGACAGATACGCAGTATTTT. Full variable domain (outside the CDR3, taken from reference TRBV7-3 and TRBJ2-3): GAGVSQTPSNKVTEKGKYVELRCDPISGHTALYWYRQSLGQGPEFLIYFQGTGAADDSGLPNDRFFAVRPEGSVSTLKIQRTERGDSAVYLCASSSAGAGGTDTQYFGPGTRLTVL.